This section outlines one T cell receptor (beta chain) sequence together with its context. Its specificity is not known. The data derive from a study of cytomegalovirus exposure and HLA in healthy donors. Findings and limits, study-wide: Cytomegalovirus-associated status was assigned to 150 to 200 TCR beta chains. For most TCR sequences rarity was the rule, although some public TCRs occurred in many donors. Three of the chains that were CMV-associated were confirmed in vitro to be specific for CMV antigens.

J gave up 0 bases and V 5 bases, and 10 bases lay outside the gene matches. This CDR3 comprises 16 residues. Germline lookup yields CDR1 SQVTM and CDR2 ANQGSEA. The protocol was immunoSEQ multiplex PCR, while the TCRdb copy is restricted to in-frame clones and leaves out a portion. The table includes 150,000 to 200,000 clones, 70% to 90% detected once. This rearrangement joins TRBV29-1 to TRBJ2-1; the match to TRBD2 covers 7 bases. The source of this sequence is a woman aged 18-29 years in good health and CMV-seronegative. Sequencing used PBMCs. The chain's CDR3 is CSVRDYGSSSYNEQFF. DNA of the CDR3: TGCAGCGTTAGGGACTACGGGTCCAGCTCCTACAATGAGCAGTTCTTC.